This T cell receptor (beta chain) is drawn from a study of T cell responses to AZD1222 COVID-19 vaccine. The V and J ends lost 9 bases and 0 bases respectively, with 9 bases between them. The V gene's germline CDR1 is MGHDK and CDR2 SYGVNS. This CDR3 region has 13 residues. TCRdb keeps only in-frame clones here, not all; method: immunoSEQ multiplex PCR. This table holds 70,000 to 95,000 clones, 86% found once. J is TRBJ2-1 and V is TRBV25-1; the D gene is possibly TRBD2 (6 bases). The starting material was peripheral blood, obtained 28 days after the second AZD1222 dose. This clonotype was obtained from an adult who received the AZD1222 COVID-19 vaccine. DNA for the CDR3: TGTGCCAGTAAGACTAGCTCCTACAATGAGCAGTTCTTC. Protein: CASKTSSYNEQFF. The full variable domain, in which reference TRBV25-1 and TRBJ2-1 provide the parts outside the CDR3, is EADIYQTPRYLVIGTGKKITLECSQTMGHDKMYWYQQDPGMELHLIHYSYGVNSTEKGDLSSESTVSRIRTEHFPLTLESARPSHTSQYLCASKTSSYNEQFFGPGTRLTVL.